The next 7 T cell receptor beta chains were all read from a single sample in a study of T cells in localized non-small cell lung cancer. The repertoire was sequenced with immunoSEQ multiplex PCR; TCRdb's copy has only in-frame clones and lacks some. The sample contains roughly 17,000 clones, approximately 82% of which appear only once. The sequenced sample was peripheral blood, obtained before any cancer treatment. These receptors were taken from a female donor aged 60 or older with stage I lung adenocarcinoma.

The chain uses TRBV18 and TRBJ2-7; tentative D call: TRBD1 (6 bases). V lost 5 bases to trimming and J lost 1 base, with 12 bases between them. From germline, CDR1 is KGHSH and CDR2 LQKENI. There are 14 residues in the CDR3. In DNA, the CDR3 is TGTGCCAGCTCAAGTCGACAGGATTCCTACGAGCAGTACTTC. It specifies CASSSRQDSYEQYF.

CDR3 region: CASSREGNEQFF. Written as DNA, the CDR3 is TGTGCCAGCAGCAGAGAAGGGAATGAGCAGTTCTTC. The chain uses TRBV7-2 and TRBJ2-1; D not certain. V was cut by 5 bases and J by 7 bases, with 9 bases left in between. Germline-derived CDR1 and CDR2 are SGHTA and FQGNSA. CDR3 length equals 12 residues.

The chain uses TRBV18 and TRBJ2-2; D is perhaps TRBD1 (6 bases). V was pared by 1 base and J by 4 bases, with 10 bases between. The length of the CDR3 is 15 residues. Per the germline V gene, CDR1 is KGHSH and CDR2 is LQKENI. CDR3 in amino acids: CASSPRGTPTGELFF. The DNA for the CDR3 is TGTGCCAGCTCACCACGAGGGACACCCACCGGGGAGCTGTTTTTT.

This chain links TRBV6-5 with TRBJ2-2, with D perhaps matching TRBD1 (6 bases). The CDR3 spans 15 residues. The V end lost 3 bases, the J end lost 5 bases, and 13 bases lay between the germline ends. Looked up from germline, CDR1 is MNHEY and CDR2 is SVGAGI. CDR3 DNA sequence: TGTGCCAGCAGTTATGGACAGATTTGGACCGGGGAGCTGTTTTTT. Protein sequence: CASSYGQIWTGELFF.

The CDR3 bases are TGTGCCAGCAGTGCTGGACCCGCGGGCTACACCTTC. It encodes CASSAGPAGYTF. The chain couples TRBV25-1 to TRBJ1-2; D is uncertain. The germline gives CDR1 MGHDK, CDR2 SYGVNS. The CDR3 has 12 amino acids. Deletions cut 4 bases from V and 8 bases from J, with 11 bases between.

This chain joins TRBV4-2 and TRBJ1-1; TRBD1 aligns across 8 bases. The germline V gene encodes CDR1 LGHNA and CDR2 YNFKEQ. After removal of 0 bases from V and 3 bases from J, the junction contained 6 bases not matched to a gene. The CDR3 totals 16 residues. The CDR3 reads CASSQDPGQVYTEAFF. DNA of the CDR3: TGTGCCAGCAGCCAAGATCCGGGACAGGTCTACACTGAAGCTTTCTTT.

The rearrangement uses TRBV5-5 and TRBJ2-1; D not certain. The CDR3 runs to 14 residues. Germline CDR1 is SGHKS and CDR2 is YYEKEE (reference sequence). Trimming took off 2 bases at V and 3 bases at J, with 9 bases between the two ends. The CDR3 reads CASSLRTNYNEQFF. The DNA for the CDR3 is TGTGCCAGCAGCTTAAGAACAAACTACAATGAGCAGTTCTTC.